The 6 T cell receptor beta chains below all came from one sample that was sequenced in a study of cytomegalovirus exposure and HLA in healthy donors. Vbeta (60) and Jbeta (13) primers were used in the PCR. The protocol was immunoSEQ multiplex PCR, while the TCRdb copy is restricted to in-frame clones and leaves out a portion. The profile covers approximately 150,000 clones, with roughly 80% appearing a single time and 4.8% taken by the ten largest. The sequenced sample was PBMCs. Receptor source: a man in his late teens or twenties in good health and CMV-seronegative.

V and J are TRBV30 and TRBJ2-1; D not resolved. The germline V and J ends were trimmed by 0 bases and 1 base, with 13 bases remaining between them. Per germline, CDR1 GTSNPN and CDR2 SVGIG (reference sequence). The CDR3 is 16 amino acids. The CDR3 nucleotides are TGTGCCTGGAGTGTACAAGGCTTCGGGTCCTACAATGAGCAGTTCTTC. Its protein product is CAWSVQGFGSYNEQFF. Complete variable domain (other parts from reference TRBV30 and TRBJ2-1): SQTIHQWPATLVQPVGSPLSLECTVEGTSNPNLYWYRQAAGRGLQLLFYSVGIGQISSEVPQNLSASRPQDRQFILSSKKLLLSDSGFYLCAWSVQGFGSYNEQFFGPGTRLTVL.

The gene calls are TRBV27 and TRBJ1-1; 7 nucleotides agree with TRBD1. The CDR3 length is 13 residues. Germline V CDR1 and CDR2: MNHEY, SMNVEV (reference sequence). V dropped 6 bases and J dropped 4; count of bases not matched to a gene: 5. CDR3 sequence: CASRKGTATEAFF. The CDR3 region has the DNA TGTGCCAGCAGAAAAGGGACAGCCACTGAAGCTTTCTTT.

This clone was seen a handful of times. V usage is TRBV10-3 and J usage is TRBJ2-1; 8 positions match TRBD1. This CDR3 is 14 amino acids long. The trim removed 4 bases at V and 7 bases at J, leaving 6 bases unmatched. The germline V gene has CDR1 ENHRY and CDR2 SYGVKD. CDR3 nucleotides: TGTGCCATCAGTGCCTACGACAGGGGTAATGAGCAGTTCTTC. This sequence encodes CAISAYDRGNEQFF.

For the CDR3, the DNA is TGTGCCAGCAGCGTAAGGTGGGACGGAGGGTCCGGGGAGCTGTTTTTT. Its translation is CASSVRWDGGSGELFF. The chain links TRBV9 to TRBJ2-2, with a weak D call TRBD2 (6 bases). V was clipped by 1 base and J by 6 bases, with 16 bases between them. The germline V gene encodes CDR1 SGDLS and CDR2 YYNGEE. CDR3 size: 16 residues.

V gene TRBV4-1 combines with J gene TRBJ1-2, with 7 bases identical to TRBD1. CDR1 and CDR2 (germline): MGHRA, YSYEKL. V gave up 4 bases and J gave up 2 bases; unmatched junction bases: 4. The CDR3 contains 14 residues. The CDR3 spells CASSREGQNYGYTF. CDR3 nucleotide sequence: TGCGCCAGCAGCCGAGAGGGACAGAACTATGGCTACACCTTC.

In DNA, the CDR3 is TGTGCCAGCAGCCCCGAGGGACTAGCCGTTCCTGGGGAGACCCAGTACTTC. Residues: CASSPEGLAVPGETQYF. V is TRBV5-4 and J is TRBJ2-5, with 9 bases identical to TRBD2. Germline V gives CDR1 SGHNT, CDR2 YYREEE (reference sequence). The CDR3 is 17 residues long. V lost 4 bases to trimming and J lost 5 bases; unmatched junction nucleotides: 15.